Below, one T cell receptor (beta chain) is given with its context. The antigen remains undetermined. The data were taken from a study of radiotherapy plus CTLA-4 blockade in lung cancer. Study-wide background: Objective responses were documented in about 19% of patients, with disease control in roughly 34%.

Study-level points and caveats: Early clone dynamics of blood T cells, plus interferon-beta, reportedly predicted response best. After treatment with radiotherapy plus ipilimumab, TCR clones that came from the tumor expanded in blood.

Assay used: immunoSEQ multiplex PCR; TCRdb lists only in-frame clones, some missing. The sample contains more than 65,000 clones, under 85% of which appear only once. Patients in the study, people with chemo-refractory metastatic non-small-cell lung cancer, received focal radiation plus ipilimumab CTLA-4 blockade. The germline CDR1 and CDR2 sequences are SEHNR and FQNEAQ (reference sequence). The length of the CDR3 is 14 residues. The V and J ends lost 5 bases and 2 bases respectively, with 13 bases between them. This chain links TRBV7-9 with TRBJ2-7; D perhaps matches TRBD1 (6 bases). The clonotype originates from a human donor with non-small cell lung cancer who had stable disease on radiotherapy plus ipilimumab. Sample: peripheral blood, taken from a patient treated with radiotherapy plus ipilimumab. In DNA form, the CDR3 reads TGTGCCAGCAGCCAGGGGCAGGGACCCTACGAGCAGTACTTC. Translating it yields CASSQGQGPYEQYF.